This TCR beta chain stems from a study of shared clonotypes between healthy human individuals. About the research overall: CD4 naive and CD4 memory each took three plates per donor, while CD8 naive took two and CD8 memory one.

The method was immunoSEQ multiplex PCR; TCRdb's version includes in-frame clones alone and lacks a portion of them. The sample contains 2 million to 3 million clones, 90% to 95% of which appear only once. The germline V gene has CDR1 SGHNT and CDR2 YYREEE (reference sequence). Trimming stripped 0 bases from V and 6 bases from J, with 7 bases between. The CDR3 loop spans 13 amino acids. Sequencing was done on a sample of naive CD4+ T cells from PBMCs. Subset: CD45RA+ positively selected. The clonotype comes from a man aged 18 to 29 in good health. Some clones in this sample may be carry-over from other donors' samples. V usage is TRBV5-4 and J usage is TRBJ2-1; D uncertain. CDR3 nucleotide sequence: TGTGCCAGCAGCTTGGTGGGTAGCAATGAGCAGTTCTTC. This encodes CASSLVGSNEQFF.